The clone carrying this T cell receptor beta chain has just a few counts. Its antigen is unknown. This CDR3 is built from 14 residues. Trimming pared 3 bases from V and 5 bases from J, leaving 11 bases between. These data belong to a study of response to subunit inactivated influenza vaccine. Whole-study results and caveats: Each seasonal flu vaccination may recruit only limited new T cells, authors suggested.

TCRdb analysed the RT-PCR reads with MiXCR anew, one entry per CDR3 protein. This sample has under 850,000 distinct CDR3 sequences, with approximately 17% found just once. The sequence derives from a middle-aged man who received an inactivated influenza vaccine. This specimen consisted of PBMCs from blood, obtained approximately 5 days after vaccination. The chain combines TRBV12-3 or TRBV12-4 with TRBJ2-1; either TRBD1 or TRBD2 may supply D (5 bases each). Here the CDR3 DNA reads TGTGCCAGCAGTTTGGGACGAGCCCACAATGAGCAGTTCTTC. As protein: CASSLGRAHNEQFF.